Listed below are T cell receptor beta chains from one sample, sequenced in a study of blood T cells in healthy people across ages. Each CDR3 protein gets one entry after TCRdb re-called the 5' RACE reads with MiXCR. The repertoire holds a few hundred thousand distinct CDR3 sequences, with roughly half as singletons. Sequencing was performed on blood. The origin of the receptors is a man in his 60s in good health. CDR3s include the opening cysteine and the closing phenylalanine or tryptophan. The D gene is left open where the match is weak. Clone size is not always given. Where it is, it says once, few, many or a class for expanded clones.

CDR3 protein: CASSPDASGAHYTQYF; CDR3 DNA: TGTGCCAGCTCACCCGACGCTAGCGGGGCCCACTATACGCAGTATTTT; clone size: -; D gene: TRBD2; J gene: TRBJ2-3; V gene: TRBV18
CDR3 protein: CASSHSYRGRINEQFF; CDR3 DNA: TGCGCCAGCAGCCATTCCTACAGGGGACGAATCAATGAGCAGTTCTTC; clone size: -; D gene: TRBD1; J gene: TRBJ2-1; V gene: TRBV4-3
CDR3 protein: CASRTSGNSYEQYF; CDR3 DNA: TGTGCCAGCAGAACTTCTGGGAACTCCTACGAGCAGTACTTC; clone size: -; D gene: -; J gene: TRBJ2-7; V gene: TRBV6-6
CDR3 protein: CASSLGLRPTDSSYEQYF; CDR3 DNA: TGTGCCAGCAGCTTAGGTCTCCGTCCGACGGACTCTTCCTACGAGCAGTACTTC; clone size: -; D gene: -; J gene: TRBJ2-7; V gene: TRBV11-2
CDR3 protein: CASSPPGQGSYEQYF; CDR3 DNA: TGTGCCAGCTCACCGCCGGGACAGGGGTCCTACGAGCAGTACTTC; clone size: -; D gene: TRBD1; J gene: TRBJ2-7; V gene: TRBV18
CDR3 protein: CSARGGDRGLYGYTF; CDR3 DNA: TGCAGTGCTAGAGGGGGGGACAGGGGCCTCTATGGCTACACCTTC; clone size: few; D gene: TRBD1; J gene: TRBJ1-2; V gene: TRBV20-1
CDR3 protein: CASSLLTGGPPTDTQYF; CDR3 DNA: TGCGCCAGCAGCTTGCTTACGGGGGGGCCGCCCACAGATACGCAGTATTTT; clone size: -; D gene: TRBD2; J gene: TRBJ2-3; V gene: TRBV5-1
CDR3 protein: CASSLRDRRNNEQFF; CDR3 DNA: TGTGCCAGCAGCCTACGGGACAGGAGGAACAATGAGCAGTTCTTC; clone size: -; D gene: TRBD1; J gene: TRBJ2-1; V gene: TRBV3-1
CDR3 protein: CASSWGTGGTAGYTF; CDR3 DNA: TGTGCCAGCAGTTGGGGGACAGGGGGCACCGCTGGCTACACCTTC; clone size: once; D gene: TRBD1; J gene: TRBJ1-2; V gene: TRBV12-3/TRBV12-4
CDR3 protein: CASSGGASTGYNEQFF; CDR3 DNA: TGTGCCAGCAGCGGAGGGGCGTCTACCGGCTACAATGAGCAGTTCTTC; clone size: -; D gene: -; J gene: TRBJ2-1; V gene: TRBV5-4
CDR3 protein: CASSFPGETDTQYF; CDR3 DNA: TGCGCCAGCAGCTTCCCGGGGGAAACAGATACGCAGTATTTT; clone size: few; D gene: -; J gene: TRBJ2-3; V gene: TRBV5-1
CDR3 protein: CSEKDSDTQYF; CDR3 DNA: TGCAGCGAAAAAGACTCCGATACGCAGTATTTT; clone size: -; D gene: -; J gene: TRBJ2-3; V gene: TRBV29-1
CDR3 protein: CSARPGGGGPPETQYF; CDR3 DNA: TGCAGTGCTAGACCAGGTGGAGGGGGCCCCCCTGAGACCCAGTACTTC; clone size: few; D gene: -; J gene: TRBJ2-5; V gene: TRBV20-1
CDR3 protein: CASSLFEGTGELFF; CDR3 DNA: TGCGCCAGCAGTCTCTTTGAGGGAACCGGGGAGCTGTTTTTT; clone size: -; D gene: -; J gene: TRBJ2-2; V gene: TRBV4-1
CDR3 protein: CASSPPRAGSGANVLTF; CDR3 DNA: TGTGCCAGCAGCCCGCCGCGAGCGGGGAGTGGGGCCAACGTCCTGACTTTC; clone size: -; D gene: TRBD2; J gene: TRBJ2-6; V gene: TRBV6-2/TRBV6-3
CDR3 protein: CASSLVGTGLRETQYF; CDR3 DNA: TGTGCCAGCAGCTTAGTGGGGACAGGGCTGCGGGAGACCCAGTACTTC; clone size: many; D gene: TRBD1; J gene: TRBJ2-5; V gene: TRBV7-9
CDR3 protein: CSARHLARDQPQHF; CDR3 DNA: TGCAGTGCTAGACACCTTGCGAGGGATCAGCCCCAGCATTTT; clone size: many; D gene: -; J gene: TRBJ1-5; V gene: TRBV20-1
CDR3 protein: CASSQDAGGGAKNIQYF; CDR3 DNA: TGCGCCAGCAGCCAAGATGCGGGGGGTGGAGCCAAAAACATTCAGTACTTC; clone size: -; D gene: TRBD2; J gene: TRBJ2-4; V gene: TRBV4-1
CDR3 protein: CASSQEAPGQGLAKNIQYF; CDR3 DNA: TGCGCCAGCAGCCAAGAGGCCCCGGGACAGGGACTAGCCAAAAACATTCAGTACTTC; clone size: -; D gene: TRBD1; J gene: TRBJ2-4; V gene: TRBV4-3
CDR3 protein: CTSSYSGTSTDTQYF; CDR3 DNA: TGCACCAGCAGCTATAGCGGGACTAGCACAGATACGCAGTATTTT; clone size: -; D gene: TRBD2; J gene: TRBJ2-3; V gene: TRBV5-1
CDR3 protein: CASSDLRDRDGEQYF; CDR3 DNA: TGTGCCAGCAGTGACCTCCGGGACAGGGATGGCGAGCAGTACTTC; clone size: few; D gene: TRBD1; J gene: TRBJ2-7; V gene: TRBV25-1
CDR3 protein: CASSLGGHERAPQNTQYF; CDR3 DNA: TGTGCCAGCAGTTTGGGGGGGCACGAGCGGGCCCCCCAGAATACGCAGTATTTT; clone size: -; D gene: -; J gene: TRBJ2-3; V gene: TRBV28
CDR3 protein: CASSQDVASGYNEQFF; CDR3 DNA: TGCGCCAGCAGCCAAGATGTGGCTAGCGGGTACAATGAGCAGTTCTTC; clone size: many; D gene: TRBD2; J gene: TRBJ2-1; V gene: TRBV4-3
CDR3 protein: CASRRTGGTDAEYF; CDR3 DNA: TGTGCCAGCAGAAGGACAGGGGGAACAGATGCGGAGTATTTT; clone size: -; D gene: TRBD1; J gene: TRBJ2-3; V gene: TRBV12-3/TRBV12-4
CDR3 protein: CASSLRGGGSYEQYF; CDR3 DNA: TGTGCCAGCAGCCTCAGAGGTGGGGGATCCTACGAGCAGTACTTC; clone size: many; D gene: -; J gene: TRBJ2-7; V gene: TRBV4-2
CDR3 protein: CASSLERWSEQYF; CDR3 DNA: TGTGCCAGCAGCTTAGAGAGGTGGAGCGAGCAGTACTTC; clone size: -; D gene: -; J gene: TRBJ2-7; V gene: TRBV7-6
CDR3 protein: CASSRPLAGGVDEQFF; CDR3 DNA: TGCGCCAGCAGCCGACCCCTAGCGGGGGGGGTCGATGAGCAGTTCTTC; clone size: -; D gene: TRBD2; J gene: TRBJ2-1; V gene: TRBV5-1
CDR3 protein: CASSLTGTSGRRGPEQFF; CDR3 DNA: TGTGCCAGCTCACTAACCGGGACTAGCGGGAGGAGAGGACCTGAGCAGTTCTTC; clone size: -; D gene: TRBD2; J gene: TRBJ2-1; V gene: TRBV18
CDR3 protein: CASSFGDGPTYEQYF; CDR3 DNA: TGTGCCAGCAGCTTTGGAGACGGACCTACCTACGAGCAGTACTTC; clone size: few; D gene: -; J gene: TRBJ2-7; V gene: TRBV7-9
CDR3 protein: CASRDRGFDTQYF; CDR3 DNA: TGTGCCAGTCGGGACAGGGGGTTCGATACGCAGTATTTT; clone size: few; D gene: TRBD1; J gene: TRBJ2-3; V gene: TRBV6-1
CDR3 protein: CSVGQGWGTGELFF; CDR3 DNA: TGCAGCGTTGGGCAGGGGTGGGGTACCGGGGAGCTGTTTTTT; clone size: few; D gene: -; J gene: TRBJ2-2; V gene: TRBV29-1
CDR3 protein: CASSQTRGSNEKLFF; CDR3 DNA: TGTGCCAGCAGCCAAACCAGGGGCTCGAATGAAAAACTGTTTTTT; clone size: once; D gene: -; J gene: TRBJ1-4; V gene: TRBV4-2
CDR3 protein: CSVVEGTYEQYF; CDR3 DNA: TGCAGCGTTGTGGAGGGTACCTACGAGCAGTACTTC; clone size: few; D gene: -; J gene: TRBJ2-7; V gene: TRBV29-1
CDR3 protein: CASRGDSGFYGYTF; CDR3 DNA: TGTGCCAGCAGGGGGGACAGCGGATTCTATGGCTACACCTTC; clone size: -; D gene: TRBD1; J gene: TRBJ1-2; V gene: TRBV6-1
CDR3 protein: CASSSAGRSTDTQYF; CDR3 DNA: TGTGCCAGCTCATCGGCGGGGAGGAGCACAGATACGCAGTATTTT; clone size: -; D gene: -; J gene: TRBJ2-3; V gene: TRBV2
CDR3 protein: CASSLWVTSPPDTQYF; CDR3 DNA: TGCGCCAGCAGCTTGTGGGTCACTAGCCCCCCAGATACGCAGTATTTT; clone size: -; D gene: -; J gene: TRBJ2-3; V gene: TRBV5-1
CDR3 protein: CASSQVRGQETQYF; CDR3 DNA: TGCGCCAGCAGCCAAGTGAGAGGCCAGGAGACCCAGTACTTC; clone size: -; D gene: -; J gene: TRBJ2-5; V gene: TRBV4-3
CDR3 protein: CASSQVDPYGYTF; CDR3 DNA: TGTGCCAGCAGCCAAGTTGATCCCTATGGCTACACCTTC; clone size: few; D gene: -; J gene: TRBJ1-2; V gene: TRBV4-2
CDR3 protein: CASSLGGSGDYNEQFF; CDR3 DNA: TGCGCCAGCAGCTTGGGTGGTAGCGGGGACTACAATGAGCAGTTCTTC; clone size: -; D gene: TRBD2; J gene: TRBJ2-1; V gene: TRBV5-1
CDR3 protein: CASSAQGRGNEKLFF; CDR3 DNA: TGTGCCAGCAGTGCCCAAGGGAGGGGTAATGAAAAACTGTTTTTT; clone size: many; D gene: -; J gene: TRBJ1-4; V gene: TRBV2
CDR3 protein: CASSSHMTDTQYF; CDR3 DNA: TGTGCCAGCAGTTCCCACATGACAGATACGCAGTATTTT; clone size: -; D gene: -; J gene: TRBJ2-3; V gene: TRBV6-2/TRBV6-3
CDR3 protein: CASRPGTGVNSPLHF; CDR3 DNA: TGTGCCAGCAGACCCGGGACAGGGGTTAATTCACCCCTCCACTTT; clone size: few; D gene: TRBD1; J gene: TRBJ1-6; V gene: TRBV7-2
CDR3 protein: CSARDLAGTQYF; CDR3 DNA: TGCAGTGCTAGAGATCTGGCGGGTACGCAGTATTTT; clone size: -; D gene: -; J gene: TRBJ2-3; V gene: TRBV20-1
CDR3 protein: CASSSLQGTLALHF; CDR3 DNA: TGTGCCAGCAGCTCGTTACAGGGGACATTGGCCCTCCACTTT; clone size: -; D gene: TRBD1; J gene: TRBJ1-6; V gene: TRBV7-2
CDR3 protein: CAISVGLAGSTDTQYF; CDR3 DNA: TGTGCCATCAGTGTCGGACTAGCGGGGTCCACAGATACGCAGTATTTT; clone size: -; D gene: TRBD2; J gene: TRBJ2-3; V gene: TRBV10-3
CDR3 protein: CASSLAVRVEETQYF; CDR3 DNA: TGCGCCAGCAGCCTCGCCGTGCGGGTTGAAGAGACCCAGTACTTC; clone size: few; D gene: -; J gene: TRBJ2-5; V gene: TRBV4-3
CDR3 protein: CASSCEDRDLYGYTF; CDR3 DNA: TGTGCCAGCAGTTGTGAGGACAGGGACCTCTATGGCTACACCTTC; clone size: -; D gene: TRBD1; J gene: TRBJ1-2; V gene: TRBV6-5
CDR3 protein: CSATSGQTPYSEQFF; CDR3 DNA: TGCAGTGCTACGTCCGGACAGACCCCCTACAGTGAGCAGTTCTTC; clone size: -; D gene: -; J gene: TRBJ2-1; V gene: TRBV20-1
CDR3 protein: CSVEEWGLGDTQYF; CDR3 DNA: TGCAGCGTTGAAGAGTGGGGGCTCGGAGATACGCAGTATTTT; clone size: many; D gene: -; J gene: TRBJ2-3; V gene: TRBV29-1
CDR3 protein: CVSSVATGQGGGYTF; CDR3 DNA: TGTGTCAGCAGCGTAGCCACGGGACAGGGGGGTGGCTACACCTTC; clone size: -; D gene: TRBD1; J gene: TRBJ1-2; V gene: TRBV9
CDR3 protein: CASRPTGGRDIQYF; CDR3 DNA: TGTGCCAGCAGGCCAACGGGGGGCCGGGACATTCAGTACTTC; clone size: -; D gene: -; J gene: TRBJ2-4; V gene: TRBV28
CDR3 protein: CASSKSRTTYEQYF; CDR3 DNA: TGTGCCAGCAGTAAATCCCGGACTACCTACGAGCAGTACTTC; clone size: -; D gene: -; J gene: TRBJ2-7; V gene: TRBV28
CDR3 protein: CASSYDRDHEQYF; CDR3 DNA: TGTGCCAGCAGTTACGACAGGGACCACGAGCAGTACTTC; clone size: -; D gene: TRBD1; J gene: TRBJ2-7; V gene: TRBV6-2/TRBV6-3
CDR3 protein: CASSPRTSTSGANVLTF; CDR3 DNA: TGTGCCAGCAGTCCCCGGACTAGCACTTCTGGGGCCAACGTCCTGACTTTC; clone size: -; D gene: TRBD2; J gene: TRBJ2-6; V gene: TRBV6-1
CDR3 protein: CSVPRGVAVGAETQYF; CDR3 DNA: TGCAGCGTTCCAAGAGGGGTAGCGGTCGGGGCGGAGACCCAGTACTTC; clone size: -; D gene: -; J gene: TRBJ2-5; V gene: TRBV29-1
CDR3 protein: CASSPDRDAFYTF; CDR3 DNA: TGTGCCAGCAGCCCTGACAGGGATGCGTTCTACACCTTC; clone size: -; D gene: TRBD1; J gene: TRBJ1-2; V gene: TRBV7-2
CDR3 protein: CASSQDLSGSPPDEQFF; CDR3 DNA: TGCGCCAGCAGCCAAGATCTAAGCGGAAGTCCCCCCGATGAGCAGTTCTTC; clone size: -; D gene: -; J gene: TRBJ2-1; V gene: TRBV4-3